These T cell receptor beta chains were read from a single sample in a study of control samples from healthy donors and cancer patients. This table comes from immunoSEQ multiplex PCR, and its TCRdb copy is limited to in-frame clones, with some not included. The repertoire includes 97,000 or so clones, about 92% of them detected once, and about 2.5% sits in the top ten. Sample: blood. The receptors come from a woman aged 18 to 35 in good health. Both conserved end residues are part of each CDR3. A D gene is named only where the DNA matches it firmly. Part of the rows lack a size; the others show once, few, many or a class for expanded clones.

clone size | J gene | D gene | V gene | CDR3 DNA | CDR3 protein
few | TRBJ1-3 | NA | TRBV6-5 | TGTGCCAGCATAAAACCCAAGTCCAACACCATATATTTT | CASIKPKSNTIYF
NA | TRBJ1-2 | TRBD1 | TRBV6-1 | TGTGCCAGCAGTGGGACGGGACAGGGGGCGGGTTATGGCTACACCTTC | CASSGTGQGAGYGYTF
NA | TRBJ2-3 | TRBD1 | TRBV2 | TGTGCCGGTGGGGGGACAGGGGTCGATACGCAGTATTTT | CAGGGTGVDTQYF
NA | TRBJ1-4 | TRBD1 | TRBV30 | TGTGCCTGGAGTGCCAGACAGGGAAATGAAAAACTGTTTTTT | CAWSARQGNEKLFF
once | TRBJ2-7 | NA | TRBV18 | TGTGCCAGCTCACCTCAACCTGAGAACGAGCAGTACTTC | CASSPQPENEQYF
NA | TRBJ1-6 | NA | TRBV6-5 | TGTGCCTCAGAGTCTATCTATAATTCACCCCTCCACTTT | CASESIYNSPLHF
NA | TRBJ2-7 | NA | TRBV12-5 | TGTGCTAGTGGCCTCGGTTCAGGGACCTACGAGCAGTACTTC | CASGLGSGTYEQYF
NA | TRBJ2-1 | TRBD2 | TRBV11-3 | TGTGCCAGCAGCTTAGGCGGGCTAGCGGGAGCTGATGAGCAGTTCTTC | CASSLGGLAGADEQFF
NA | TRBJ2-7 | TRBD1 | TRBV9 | TGTGCCAGCTCCCGACAGGGAATCTACGAGCAGTACTTC | CASSRQGIYEQYF
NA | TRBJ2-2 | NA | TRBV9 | TGTGCCAGCAGCGTAGTTACGGGGATGAACACCGGGGAGCTGTTTTTT | CASSVVTGMNTGELFF
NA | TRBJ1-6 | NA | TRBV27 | TGTGCCAGCAGTTCGACAGCCGATAATTCACCCCTCCACTTT | CASSSTADNSPLHF
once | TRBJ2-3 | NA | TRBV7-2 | TGTGCCAGCACCATAGGCTTTGATACGCAGTATTTT | CASTIGFDTQYF
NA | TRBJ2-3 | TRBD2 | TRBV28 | TGTGCCAGCAGTTTATTAGGTCCCGGGACTAGCGGGGGGGCGTATGCAGATACGCAGTATTTT | CASSLLGPGTSGGAYADTQYF
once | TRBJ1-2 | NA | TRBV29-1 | TGCAGCGTTGAAGAGGTCGCAGGGTCTGGGGGCTACACCTTC | CSVEEVAGSGGYTF
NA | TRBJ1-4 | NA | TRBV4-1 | TGCGCCAGCAGCCAAGAAAATCCGGGAAAACTGTTTTTT | CASSQENPGKLFF
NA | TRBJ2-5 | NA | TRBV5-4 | TGTGCCACCGAGGACAGTCGCCAAGAGACCCAGTACTTC | CATEDSRQETQYF
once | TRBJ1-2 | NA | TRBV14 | TGTGCCAGCAGCCAAGACTTCTCCGGGGCCGGAGGCTACACCTTC | CASSQDFSGAGGYTF
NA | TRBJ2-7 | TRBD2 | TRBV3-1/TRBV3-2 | TGTGCCAGCAGCCCGCGGACTAGCGGGTTCTCCTACGAGCAGTACTTC | CASSPRTSGFSYEQYF
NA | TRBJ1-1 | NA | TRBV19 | TGTGCCAGTAGTATCAAGGAGTACACTGAAGCTTTCTTT | CASSIKEYTEAFF
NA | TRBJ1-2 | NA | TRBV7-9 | TGTGCCAGCAGCCAGGACAGATACGAAGCTAACTATGGCTACACCTTC | CASSQDRYEANYGYTF
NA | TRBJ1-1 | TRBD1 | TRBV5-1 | TGCGCCAGCAGCTTTATCGACAGGGGGGACACTGAAGCTTTCTTT | CASSFIDRGDTEAFF
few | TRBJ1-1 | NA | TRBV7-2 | TGTGCCAGCAGCTCTCAGGAACCCGAAGCTTTCTTT | CASSSQEPEAFF
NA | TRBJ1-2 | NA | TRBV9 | TGTGCCAGCAGCCAGGGGTATTTCGAATGGGATCGCGGCTATGGCTACACCTTC | CASSQGYFEWDRGYGYTF
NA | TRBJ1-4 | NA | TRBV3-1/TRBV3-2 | TGTGCCAGCAGCCGATTTGACGGTAATGAAAAACTGTTTTTT | CASSRFDGNEKLFF
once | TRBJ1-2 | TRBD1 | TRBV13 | TGTGCCAGCAGCTTACAGGGGGCGAATGGCTACACCTTC | CASSLQGANGYTF
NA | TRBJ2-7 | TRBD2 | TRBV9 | TGTGCCAGCAGCGCTAGCGGGGGCTACGAGCAGTACTTC | CASSASGGYEQYF
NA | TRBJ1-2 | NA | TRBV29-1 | TGCAGCGTGGGAATGGCAGGGTATGGTGGCTACACCTTC | CSVGMAGYGGYTF
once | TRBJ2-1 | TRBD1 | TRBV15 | TGTGCCACCAGCAGGAGCCGGGACAGGGGGCTCAATGAGCAGTTCTTC | CATSRSRDRGLNEQFF
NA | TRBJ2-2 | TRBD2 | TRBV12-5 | TGTGCTAGTGGTTTGATCTCGGGGGGGAGGGCCGCCGGGGAGCTGTTTTTT | CASGLISGGRAAGELFF
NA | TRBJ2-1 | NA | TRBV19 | TGTGCCAGTAGTCGACTGGACGGGCCTTCGTACAATGAGCAGTTCTTC | CASSRLDGPSYNEQFF
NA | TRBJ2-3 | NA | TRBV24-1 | TGTGCCACCAGTGACCTGGGACCATCCTATCCCGCAGATACGCAGTATTTT | CATSDLGPSYPADTQYF